Below, one TCR beta chain is given with its context. The sample originates from a study of blood T cell repertoires in COVID-19. Study-wide background: COVID-19 samples collected from the United States, Italy and Spain covered acute and convalescent phases.

Here immunoSEQ multiplex PCR was the method, and the copy in TCRdb shows in-frame clones only, minus some. Of about 250,000 clones listed, around 89% are singletons. V lost 1 base to trimming and J lost 2 bases, with 12 bases between them. Germline V lookup: CDR1 LGHNA, CDR2 YSLEER. The CDR3 has 15 residues. The receptor comes from a man aged 35 to 55 who had recovered from COVID-19. Sequenced: PBMCs or T cells enriched from blood (not recorded which). The chain couples TRBV4-3 to TRBJ2-7; TRBD1 is a possible D gene (7 bases). CDR3 in amino acids: CASSQALRGAYEQYF. CDR3 DNA sequence: TGCGCCAGCAGCCAAGCCCTCAGGGGGGCCTACGAGCAGTACTTC.